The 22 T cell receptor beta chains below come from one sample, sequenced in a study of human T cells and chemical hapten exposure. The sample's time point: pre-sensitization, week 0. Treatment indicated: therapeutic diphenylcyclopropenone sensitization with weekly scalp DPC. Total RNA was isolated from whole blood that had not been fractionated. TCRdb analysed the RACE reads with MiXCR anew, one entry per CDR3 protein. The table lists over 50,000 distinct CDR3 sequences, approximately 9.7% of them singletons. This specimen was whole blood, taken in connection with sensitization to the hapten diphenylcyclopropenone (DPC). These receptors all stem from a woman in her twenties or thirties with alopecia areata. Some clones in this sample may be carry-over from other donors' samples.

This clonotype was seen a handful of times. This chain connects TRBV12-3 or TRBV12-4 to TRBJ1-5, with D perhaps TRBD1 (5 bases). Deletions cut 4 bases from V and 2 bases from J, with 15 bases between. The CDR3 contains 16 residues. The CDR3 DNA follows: TGTGCCAGCAGTTCCCAGGGACCCAGGCGCAATCAGCCCCAGCATTTT. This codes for CASSSQGPRRNQPQHF.

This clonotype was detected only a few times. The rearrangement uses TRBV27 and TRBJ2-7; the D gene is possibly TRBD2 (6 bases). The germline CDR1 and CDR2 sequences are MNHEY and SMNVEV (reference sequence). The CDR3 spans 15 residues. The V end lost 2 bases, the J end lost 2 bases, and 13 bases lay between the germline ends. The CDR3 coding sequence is TGTGCCAGCAGTTTAGTGGGACTGGGGACCTACGAGCAGTACTTC. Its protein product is CASSLVGLGTYEQYF.

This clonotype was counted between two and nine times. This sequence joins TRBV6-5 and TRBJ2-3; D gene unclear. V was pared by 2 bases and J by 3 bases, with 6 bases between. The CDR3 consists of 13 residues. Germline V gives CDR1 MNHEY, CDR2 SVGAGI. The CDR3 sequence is CASSYVGTDTQYF. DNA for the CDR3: TGTGCCAGCAGTTACGTGGGGACAGATACGCAGTATTTT.

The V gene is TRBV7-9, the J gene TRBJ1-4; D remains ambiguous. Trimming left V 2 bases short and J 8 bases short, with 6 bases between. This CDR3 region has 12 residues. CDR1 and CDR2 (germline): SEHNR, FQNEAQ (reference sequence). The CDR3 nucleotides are TGTGCCAGCAGCTTAAATGAGGAAAAACTGTTTTTT. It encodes CASSLNEEKLFF.

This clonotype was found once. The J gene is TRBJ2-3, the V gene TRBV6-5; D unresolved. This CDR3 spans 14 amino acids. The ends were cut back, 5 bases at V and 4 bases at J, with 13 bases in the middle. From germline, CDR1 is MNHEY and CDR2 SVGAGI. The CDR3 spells CASSRTRRADTQYF. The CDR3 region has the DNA TGTGCCAGCAGTCGAACAAGGCGCGCAGATACGCAGTATTTT.

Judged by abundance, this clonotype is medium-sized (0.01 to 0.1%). The CDR3 sequence: CASRAGRLAGVSTDTQYF. CDR3 sequence (DNA): TGTGCCAGCCGAGCGGGTAGACTGGCGGGGGTTAGCACAGATACGCAGTATTTT. The gene calls are TRBV7-9 and TRBJ2-3, with 7 bases matching TRBD2. With 8 bases clipped from V and 0 bases from J, the junction kept 17 bases outside the gene matches. Germline CDR1 reads SEHNR; CDR2 reads FQNEAQ (reference sequence). The CDR3 is 18 residues long.

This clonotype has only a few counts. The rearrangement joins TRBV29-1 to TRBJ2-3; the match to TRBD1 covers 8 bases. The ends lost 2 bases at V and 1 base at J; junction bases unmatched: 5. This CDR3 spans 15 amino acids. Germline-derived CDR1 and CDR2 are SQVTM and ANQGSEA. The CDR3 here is CSVERTGGGTDTQYF. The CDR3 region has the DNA TGCAGCGTTGAAAGAACAGGGGGAGGCACAGATACGCAGTATTTT.

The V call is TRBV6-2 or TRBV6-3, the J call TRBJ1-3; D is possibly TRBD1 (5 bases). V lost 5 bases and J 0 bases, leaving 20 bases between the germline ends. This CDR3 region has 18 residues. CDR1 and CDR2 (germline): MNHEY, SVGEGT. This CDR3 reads CASSLSGTDLSSGNTIYF. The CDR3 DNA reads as TGTGCCAGCAGTCTATCCGGGACGGATCTGAGCTCTGGAAACACCATATATTTT.

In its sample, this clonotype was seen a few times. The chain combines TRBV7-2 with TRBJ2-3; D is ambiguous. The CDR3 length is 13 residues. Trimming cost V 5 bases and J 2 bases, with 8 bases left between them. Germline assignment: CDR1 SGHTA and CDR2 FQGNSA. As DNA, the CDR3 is TGTGCCAGCAGCCCTAGGTACACAGATACGCAGTATTTT. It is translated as CASSPRYTDTQYF. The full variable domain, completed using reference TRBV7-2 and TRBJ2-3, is GAGVSQSPSNKVTEKGKDVELRCDPISGHTALYWYRQSLGQGLEFLIYFQGNSAPDKSGLPSDRFSAERTGGSVSTLTIQRTQQEDSAVYLCASSPRYTDTQYFGPGTRLTVL.

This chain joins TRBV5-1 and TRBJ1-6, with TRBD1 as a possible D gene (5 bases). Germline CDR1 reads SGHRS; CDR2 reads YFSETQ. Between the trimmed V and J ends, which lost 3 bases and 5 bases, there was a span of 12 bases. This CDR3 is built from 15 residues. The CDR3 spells CASSWGPSDNSPLHF. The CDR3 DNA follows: TGCGCCAGCAGCTGGGGACCTTCAGATAATTCACCCCTCCACTTT.

CDR3 nucleotides: TGTGCCAGCTCACCAGGGTTGGGAGCCACAGATACGCAGTATTTT. Protein sequence: CASSPGLGATDTQYF. This chain uses TRBV18 with TRBJ2-3; TRBD2 is a possible D gene (5 bases). Between the trimmed V and J ends, which lost 2 bases and 2 bases, there was a span of 11 bases. The CDR3 totals 15 residues. Germline V gene lookup returns CDR1 KGHSH and CDR2 LQKENI.

CDR3 sequence: CASSPGLETQYF. CDR3 DNA: TGTGCCAGCAGCCCGGGTTTAGAGACCCAGTACTTC. The chain links TRBV7-2 to TRBJ2-5; D gene unclear. Germline CDR1 and CDR2: SGHTA and FQGNSA. The V end lost 5 bases, the J end lost 4 bases, and 8 bases lay between the germline ends. The CDR3 consists of 12 residues.

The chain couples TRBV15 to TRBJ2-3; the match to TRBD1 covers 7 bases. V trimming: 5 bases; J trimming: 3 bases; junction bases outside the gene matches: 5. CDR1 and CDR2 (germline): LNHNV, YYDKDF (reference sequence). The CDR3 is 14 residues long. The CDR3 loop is CATSARTGTDTQYF. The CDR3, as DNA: TGTGCCACCAGCGCCCGGACAGGAACAGATACGCAGTATTTT.

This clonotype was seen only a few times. The CDR3 reads CASSQVDGRGAFF. The CDR3 DNA reads TGTGCCAGCAGCCAAGTCGACGGTCGGGGAGCTTTCTTT. This rearrangement joins TRBV3-1 to TRBJ1-1; D uncertain. In germline, CDR1 is LGHDT, CDR2 YNNKEL (reference sequence). Trimming removed 1 base from V and 10 bases from J, with 13 bases in between. CDR3 length equals 13 residues. The complete variable domain, with remaining parts taken from reference TRBV3-1 and TRBJ1-1, reads DTAVSQTPKYLVTQMGNDKSIKCEQNLGHDTMYWYKQDSKKFLKIMFSYNNKELIINETVPNRFSPKSPDKAHLNLHINSLELGDSAVYFCASSQVDGRGAFFGQGTRLTVV.

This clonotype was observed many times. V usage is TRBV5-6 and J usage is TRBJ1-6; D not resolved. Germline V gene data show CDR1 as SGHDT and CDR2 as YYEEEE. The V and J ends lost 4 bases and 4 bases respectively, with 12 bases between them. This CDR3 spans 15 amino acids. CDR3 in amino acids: CASSPTGRYNSPLHF. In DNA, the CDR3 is TGTGCCAGCAGCCCGACCGGGAGGTATAATTCACCCCTCCACTTT.

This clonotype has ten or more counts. The CDR3 DNA follows: TGTGCCAGCAGCGTAGATGTAAATCAGCCCCAGCATTTT. Translation gives CASSVDVNQPQHF. The chain employs TRBV9 and TRBJ1-5; D unresolved. The CDR3 is 13 residues long. Trimming left V 0 bases short and J 4 bases short, with 5 bases between. The germline V gene has CDR1 SGDLS and CDR2 YYNGEE.

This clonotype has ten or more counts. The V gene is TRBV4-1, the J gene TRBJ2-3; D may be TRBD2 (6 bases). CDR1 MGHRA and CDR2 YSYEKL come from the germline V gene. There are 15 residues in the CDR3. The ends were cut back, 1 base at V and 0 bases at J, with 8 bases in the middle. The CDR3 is CASSQVGTSTDTQYF. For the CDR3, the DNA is TGCGCCAGCAGCCAAGTCGGGACTAGCACAGATACGCAGTATTTT.

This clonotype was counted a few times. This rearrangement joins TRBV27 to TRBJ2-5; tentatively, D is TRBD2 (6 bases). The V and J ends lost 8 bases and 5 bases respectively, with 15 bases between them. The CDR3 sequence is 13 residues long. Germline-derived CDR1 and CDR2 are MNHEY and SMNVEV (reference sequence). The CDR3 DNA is TGTGCCAGCTCCCCGGCCGGAGGGGAGACCCAGTACTTC. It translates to CASSPAGGETQYF.

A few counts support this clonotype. The CDR3 is CASSSTRSSDTQYF. DNA for the CDR3: TGTGCCAGCAGCTCCACTAGAAGTTCCGATACGCAGTATTTT. The chain carries TRBV7-3 and TRBJ2-3; TRBD2 is a possible D gene (5 bases). Germline V gene sequence: CDR1 SGHTA, CDR2 FQGTGA. V lost 4 bases, J lost 6 bases, and 14 bases lay in between. The CDR3 consists of 14 residues.

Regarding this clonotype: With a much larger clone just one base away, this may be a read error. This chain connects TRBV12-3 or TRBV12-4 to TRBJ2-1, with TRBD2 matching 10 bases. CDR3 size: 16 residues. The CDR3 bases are TGTACCAGCAGGGAACTAGCGGGGAGGGTATACAATGAGCAGTTCTTC. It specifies CTSRELAGRVYNEQFF.

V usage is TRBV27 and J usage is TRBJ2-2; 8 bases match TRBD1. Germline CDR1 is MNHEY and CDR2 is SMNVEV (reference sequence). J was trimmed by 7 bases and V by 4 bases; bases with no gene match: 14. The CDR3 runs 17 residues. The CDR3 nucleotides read TGTGCCAGCAGTTCCGGCCAGGGGGCAATTTATGTCGGGGAGCTGTTTTTT. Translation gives CASSSGQGAIYVGELFF.

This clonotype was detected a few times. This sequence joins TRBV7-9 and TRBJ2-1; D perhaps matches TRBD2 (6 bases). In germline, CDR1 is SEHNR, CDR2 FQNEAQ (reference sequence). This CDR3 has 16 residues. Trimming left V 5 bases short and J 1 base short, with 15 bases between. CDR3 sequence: CASSGGGTVSYNEQFF. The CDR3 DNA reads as TGTGCCAGCAGCGGAGGCGGGACGGTATCCTACAATGAGCAGTTCTTC.